This record concerns one TCR beta chain sequence. Antigen specificity is unknown. The time point was: week 35, safety follow-up. A single vaccine dose contained 300 ug of mutant IDH1 20-mer peptide, and topical imiquimod was used with it. Donor diagnoses consisted of new WHO grade 3 or 4 IDH1-mutant, ATRX-lost astrocytomas. The data were obtained in a study of a mutant IDH1 vaccine in newly diagnosed glioma. Whole-study context: Onset of vaccination occurred 4-6 weeks following radiotherapy alone, or with temozolomide cycles. Therapy received beforehand was radiotherapy, temozolomide, or both, with most patients given both. Broader study findings: Alterations occurring in top peripheral T cell clonotypes seemed unrelated to pseudoprogression.

Trimming removed 4 bases from V and 4 bases from J, with 13 bases in between. CDR1 is SNHLY, CDR2 FYNNEI, per germline. The CDR3 has 14 amino acids. Some clones are missing from TCRdb's copy, which holds only in-frame ones; the method was immunoSEQ multiplex PCR. The data contain 58,000 or so clones, 86% of them seen just once; the ten biggest clones take up 1.6%. V gene TRBV2 combines with J gene TRBJ1-1; D is undetermined. The sequence came from a middle-aged man with glioma. The specimen was PBMCs, collected from a glioma patient whose treatment included an IDH1 peptide vaccine. CDR3 bases: TGTGCCAGCAGTGCTAACGGGGTGGGCACTGAAGCTTTCTTT. It codes for CASSANGVGTEAFF.